The clone carrying this TCR beta chain came up a few times. Antigen: not known. One entry per CDR3 protein results from TCRdb running MiXCR on the reads. The sample includes approximately 730,000 distinct CDR3 sequences, approximately 32% of them seen just once. This specimen comes from a study of T cell repertoires in cytomegalovirus infection. Study as a whole: It can be stated that public TCR beta signatures indicated CMV infection as well as a matching HLA type.

Study findings and constraints: Totalled public TCR beta family frequency picked out people who carried CMV plus the relevant HLA. Dominating the ex vivo response were HLA-C-restricted CMV-specific TCR beta clonotypes.

V was pared by 6 bases and J by 0 bases, with 12 bases between. Germline loops: CDR1 MNHEY, CDR2 SVGEGT. The CDR3 sequence is 15 residues long. J is TRBJ2-1 and V is TRBV6-2 or TRBV6-3; D perhaps matches TRBD2 (6 bases). The sequence came from a human donor in good health (CMV status not recorded). Some clones in this sample may be carry-over from other donors' samples. The source was cultured CD8+ T cells from PBMCs, collected from culture after CMV antigen stimulation. The CDR3 DNA sequence: TGTGCCAGCAGCCACCGGGACTCCTCCTACAATGAGCAGTTCTTC. The encoded protein is CASSHRDSSYNEQFF.